This TCR beta chain came from a study of blood T cell repertoires in COVID-19. Overall study context: PBMCs, B-cell-depleted T cells, or T cells provided the cDNA or gDNA that made up the material.

This CDR3 spans 15 amino acids. Trimming took off 5 bases at V and 1 base at J, with 11 bases between the two ends. Germline CDR1 SGHNT, CDR2 YENEEA. Authors' analysis steps: Reference gene primer amplification gave nucleated cell count estimates. Generated by immunoSEQ multiplex PCR, the TCRdb table keeps only in-frame clones and is missing some. V and J calls and clone size come straight from that table; D and trimming were deduced from the DNA. The table includes tens of thousands of clones, 70% to 90% detected once. This TCR was sampled from a man aged 55 to 70 with acute or convalescent COVID-19. Sequencing was done on a sample of peripheral blood. This rearrangement joins TRBV11-3 to TRBJ2-2, with a weak D call TRBD1 (6 bases). CDR3 region: CASSPWGQNTGELFF. Written as DNA, the CDR3 is TGTGCCAGCAGCCCCTGGGGGCAGAACACCGGGGAGCTGTTTTTT. Based on the CDR3 plus reference TRBV11-3 and TRBJ2-2, the full variable domain is EAGVVQSPRYKIIEKKQPVAFWCNPISGHNTLYWYLQNLGQGPELLIRYENEEAVDDSQLPKDRFSAERLKGVDSTLKIQPAELGDSAVYLCASSPWGQNTGELFFGEGSRLTVL.